The 28 T cell receptor beta chains listed next were all sequenced from one sample in a study of blood T cell repertoires in COVID-19. Only in-frame clones appear in the TCRdb table, and some are missing; sequencing was by immunoSEQ multiplex PCR. This sample has about 160,000 clones, with approximately 82% found just once. Sequencing input: peripheral blood. The receptors here all came from a woman older than 75 with acute or convalescent COVID-19.

This sequence joins TRBV15 and TRBJ2-7; D not certain. V was trimmed by 2 bases and J by 0 bases, leaving 8 bases between them. The CDR3 has 14 amino acids. From germline, CDR1 is LNHNV and CDR2 YYDKDF (reference sequence). The CDR3 DNA sequence: TGTGCCACCAGCAGACAGGTAGGCTCCTACGAGCAGTACTTC. Amino acids: CATSRQVGSYEQYF.

The chain has TRBV5-1 and TRBJ1-3; 7 bases are shared with TRBD1. Germline CDR1 and CDR2: SGHRS and YFSETQ. CDR3 size: 16 residues. Trimming cost V 4 bases and J 3 bases; bases outside gene matches: 10. CDR3 region: CASSKGDSAYGNTIYF. CDR3 nucleotides: TGCGCCAGCAGCAAGGGGGACAGCGCTTATGGAAACACCATATATTTT.

V and J are TRBV5-4 and TRBJ1-4, with D possibly matching TRBD1 (5 bases). Deletions cut 4 bases from V and 8 bases from J, with 18 bases between. The CDR3 consists of 15 residues. CDR1 and CDR2 (germline): SGHNT, YYREEE (reference sequence). The chain's CDR3 is CASSLYSTDTEKLFF. CDR3 coding DNA: TGTGCCAGCAGCCTATATTCGACAGATACCGAAAAACTGTTTTTT.

The chain recombines TRBV28 with TRBJ2-1; 8 positions agree with TRBD2. Germline-derived CDR1 and CDR2 are MDHEN and SYDVKM. This CDR3 region has 16 residues. V dropped 2 bases and J dropped 0; count of bases not matched to a gene: 3. CDR3 amino acids: CASSLTAGDSYNEQFF. In nucleotides, the CDR3 is TGTGCCAGCAGTTTAACAGCGGGAGACTCCTACAATGAGCAGTTCTTC.

CDR3 protein: CASSPGLGWAETQYF. CDR3 nucleotides: TGTGCCAGCAGCCCCGGACTAGGATGGGCCGAGACCCAGTACTTC. The rearrangement uses TRBV7-7 and TRBJ2-5; 7 nucleotides agree with TRBD2. Germline CDR1 and CDR2: SSHAT and FNYEAQ (reference sequence). The CDR3 is 15 amino acids. Germline trimming cut 5 bases from V and 5 bases from J; bases unmatched to any gene: 11.

The chain couples TRBV4-2 to TRBJ2-3; 8 bases are a match to TRBD2. The CDR3 is 13 residues long. Trimming cost V 3 bases and J 6 bases; bases outside gene matches: 2. Germline CDR1 and CDR2: LGHNA and YNFKEQ. The CDR3 sequence: CASSQGLGDTQYF. The CDR3 DNA reads TGTGCCAGCAGCCAGGGACTAGGCGATACGCAGTATTTT.

The rearrangement uses TRBV4-2 and TRBJ2-7; TRBD1 matches 9 bases. Trimming at V came to 2 bases and at J to 4 bases, leaving 6 bases not matched to a gene. CDR3 size: 15 residues. Germline V lookup: CDR1 LGHNA, CDR2 YNFKEQ. The CDR3 protein is CASSQRTGDFYEQYF. The CDR3 nucleotides read TGTGCCAGCAGCCAACGGACAGGGGATTTTTACGAGCAGTACTTC.

The chain recombines TRBV6-1 with TRBJ1-5; maybe TRBD1 (6 bases). V lost 2 bases and J lost 2, with 19 bases in between. Looked up from germline, CDR1 is MNHNS and CDR2 is SASEGT. The CDR3 covers 18 residues. CDR3 bases: TGTGCCAGCAGTGAATACCCTCTCGGGGACATCGGCAATCAGCCCCAGCATTTT. Amino acids: CASSEYPLGDIGNQPQHF.

CDR3 sequence (DNA): TGTGCCAGCAGGACCGGAGGAATGGAGCAGTACTTC. Translation gives CASRTGGMEQYF. The chain joins TRBV27 to TRBJ2-7; TRBD2 might be the D (5 bases). CDR1 is MNHEY, CDR2 SMNVEV, per germline (reference sequence). V was trimmed by 6 bases and J by 7 bases, leaving 13 bases between them. The CDR3 has 12 residues.

J is TRBJ2-1 and V is TRBV28; 12 nucleotides align to TRBD2. The J segment lost 9 bases and the V segment lost 4 bases, leaving 10 bases of the junction unmatched. Germline CDR1 MDHEN, CDR2 SYDVKM. There are 16 residues in the CDR3. CDR3 nucleotides: TGTGCCAGCAGTTCGCGACTAGCGGGAGACGGGACTGAGCAGTTCTTC. Protein product: CASSSRLAGDGTEQFF.

The rearrangement links TRBV20-1 to TRBJ1-2; weak D call: TRBD1 (5 bases). CDR3 length: 16 amino acids. V lost 3 bases and J lost 7, with 24 bases in between. Germline CDR1 and CDR2: DFQATT and SNEGSKA (reference sequence). CDR3 sequence reads: CSASGAEGLTYGGYTF. In nucleotides, the CDR3 is TGCAGTGCTAGTGGGGCAGAGGGCCTTACCTATGGTGGCTACACCTTC.

The rearrangement uses TRBV18 and TRBJ1-6, with 9 nucleotides matching TRBD1. Germline-derived CDR1 and CDR2 are KGHSH and LQKENI. V lost 5 bases to trimming and J lost 10 bases; unmatched junction nucleotides: 6. This CDR3 region has 14 residues. CDR3 bases: TGTGCCAGCTCATCTACAGGGGGCCAATCACCCCTCCACTTT. The encoded protein is CASSSTGGQSPLHF.

The J gene is TRBJ2-7, the V gene TRBV11-2; weak D call: TRBD1 (5 bases). This CDR3 has 15 residues. Looked up from germline, CDR1 is SGHAT and CDR2 is FQNNGV. V gave up 4 bases and J gave up 1 base, with 14 bases separating them. For the CDR3, the DNA is TGTGCCAGCAGCTCCTCCGAGGACATTTCCTACGAGCAGTACTTC. It yields the protein CASSSSEDISYEQYF.

The chain carries TRBV4-1 and TRBJ2-3; 12 bases agree with TRBD2. CDR3 size: 15 residues. From germline, CDR1 is MGHRA and CDR2 YSYEKL. The ends lost 7 bases at V and 4 bases at J; junction bases unmatched: 6. CDR3 sequence: CASKLAGGPPDTQYF. CDR3 DNA sequence: TGCGCCAGCAAGCTAGCGGGAGGGCCCCCAGATACGCAGTATTTT.

This chain links TRBV2 with TRBJ1-1, with TRBD1 matching 9 bases. Germline CDR1 is SNHLY and CDR2 is FYNNEI. The CDR3 is 16 residues long. The trim removed 5 bases at V and 0 bases at J, leaving 7 bases unmatched. The CDR3: CASSLGQGSMNTEAFF. The CDR3 DNA reads as TGTGCCAGCAGTCTTGGACAGGGGAGCATGAACACTGAAGCTTTCTTT.

The table lists this clone with a few counts. The V gene is TRBV6-5, the J gene TRBJ2-5; 9 bases match TRBD2. The CDR3 sequence is 15 residues long. V gave up 1 base and J gave up 3 bases; unmatched junction bases: 3. CDR1 and CDR2 from the germline V gene are MNHEY and SVGAGI. CDR3 protein: CASSYFASGKETQYF. CDR3 nucleotides: TGTGCCAGCAGTTACTTCGCTAGCGGGAAAGAGACCCAGTACTTC.

The chain employs TRBV27 and TRBJ2-6; D ambiguous. Germline V lookup: CDR1 MNHEY, CDR2 SMNVEV (reference sequence). V was clipped by 4 bases and J by 0 bases, with 10 bases between them. The CDR3 is made up of 16 amino acids. CDR3 in DNA: TGTGCCAGCAGTTACAGACCAAGCTCTGGGGCCAACGTCCTGACTTTC. Its translation: CASSYRPSSGANVLTF.

This chain uses TRBV5-5 with TRBJ1-1; tentatively, D is TRBD1 (6 bases). Germline CDR1 is SGHKS and CDR2 is YYEKEE (reference sequence). V shed 2 bases and J shed 5 bases, with 10 bases lying between them. This CDR3 has 13 amino acids. The CDR3 sequence: CASSLNQGTEAFF. In nucleotides, the CDR3 is TGTGCCAGCAGCTTAAACCAGGGGACTGAAGCTTTCTTT.

This clone was seen only once. This chain links TRBV6-5 with TRBJ2-2, with 10 nucleotides matching TRBD2. Germline CDR1 MNHEY, CDR2 SVGAGI. The J segment lost 6 bases and the V segment lost 4 bases, leaving 8 bases of the junction unmatched. The CDR3 length is 16 residues. CDR3: CASSSNSGTSAGELFF. In DNA, the CDR3 is TGTGCCAGCAGTTCAAACTCCGGGACTAGCGCCGGGGAGCTGTTTTTT.

Here the CDR3 reads CASSLTLSHYGYTF. DNA of the CDR3: TGTGCCAGCAGCTTAACGTTGAGTCACTATGGCTACACCTTC. The chain has TRBV7-2 and TRBJ1-2; D gene uncertain. The V end was cut by 2 bases, the J end by 3 bases, with 10 bases between. CDR3 length: 14 residues. Germline V lookup: CDR1 SGHTA, CDR2 FQGNSA.

The chain has TRBV4-1 and TRBJ2-7; TRBD2 agrees at 10 bases. The ends lost 3 bases at V and 3 bases at J; junction bases unmatched: 11. The CDR3 is 17 amino acids. The germline V gene has CDR1 MGHRA and CDR2 YSYEKL. This CDR3 is CASSQIPGLAGDYEQYF. For the CDR3, the DNA is TGCGCCAGCAGCCAGATCCCAGGGCTAGCGGGAGACTACGAGCAGTACTTC.

V usage is TRBV10-3 and J usage is TRBJ2-1; 10 bases map to TRBD1. CDR1 and CDR2 (germline): ENHRY, SYGVKD. The CDR3 spans 15 residues. The ends lost 4 bases at V and 3 bases at J; junction bases unmatched: 3. In nucleotides, the CDR3 is TGTGCCATCAGTGTGGACAGGGGGGGCTACAATGAGCAGTTCTTC. Translated, it gives CAISVDRGGYNEQFF.

The V and J genes are TRBV5-6 and TRBJ1-6; 9 bases line up with TRBD1. The CDR3 runs to 14 residues. Losses at the gene ends were 4 bases for V and 11 bases for J; bases not matched to a gene: 7. CDR1 and CDR2 (germline): SGHDT, YYEEEE. CDR3 region: CASSPDRGEPPLHF. The CDR3 DNA follows: TGTGCCAGCAGCCCGGACAGGGGAGAGCCACCCCTCCACTTT.

The V and J genes are TRBV5-1 and TRBJ2-3; D possibly corresponds to TRBD2 (5 bases). V lost 5 bases and J 6 bases, leaving 16 bases between the germline ends. The germline V gene encodes CDR1 SGHRS and CDR2 YFSETQ. The CDR3 is 14 amino acids. The CDR3 DNA sequence: TGCGCCAGCAGGGTCAGCGGAGCTCCGGATACGCAGTATTTT. Translation: CASRVSGAPDTQYF.

The J gene is TRBJ2-1, the V gene TRBV4-1, with no clear D. CDR1 is MGHRA, CDR2 YSYEKL, per germline. Trimming took off 0 bases at V and 4 bases at J, with 13 bases between the two ends. The CDR3 consists of 16 residues. The chain's CDR3 is CASSQDDLVTYNEQFF. The CDR3 DNA reads as TGCGCCAGCAGCCAAGATGACCTAGTAACGTACAATGAGCAGTTCTTC.

CDR3 DNA sequence: TGTGCCAGCAGCCAACCCGGACTAGCGGGCGACACCGGGGAGCTGTTTTTT. This sequence encodes CASSQPGLAGDTGELFF. The chain employs TRBV4-2 and TRBJ2-2; TRBD2 aligns across 11 bases. V trimming: 2 bases; J trimming: 3 bases; junction bases outside the gene matches: 5. CDR3 size: 17 residues. CDR1 is LGHNA, CDR2 YNFKEQ, per germline.

This chain joins TRBV10-1 and TRBJ2-5, with a possible D match to TRBD2 (5 bases). In germline, CDR1 is WNHNN, CDR2 SYGVQD (reference sequence). The V end lost 0 bases, the J end lost 2 bases, and 13 bases lay between the germline ends. CDR3 length equals 16 residues. The DNA for the CDR3 is TGCGCCAGCAGTGAGTCCCCGGGGAGCGGACAAGAGACCCAGTACTTC. Amino acids: CASSESPGSGQETQYF.

The rearrangement uses TRBV18 and TRBJ1-3; tentative D call: TRBD1 (5 bases). The CDR3 is made up of 15 amino acids. V lost 3 bases and J 2 bases, leaving 11 bases between the germline ends. The germline gives CDR1 KGHSH, CDR2 LQKENI. The CDR3 loop is CASSPTEGPGNTIYF. The CDR3 nucleotides read TGTGCCAGCTCACCTACGGAGGGGCCTGGAAACACCATATATTTT.